This is a list of T cell receptor beta chains from one sample in a study of control samples from healthy donors and cancer patients. Some clones are missing from TCRdb's copy, which holds only in-frame ones; the method was immunoSEQ multiplex PCR. The table lists 95,000 to 150,000 clones, around 86% of them singletons. Sequencing was done on a sample of blood. The source is a man aged 35-49 years in good health. Both conserved end residues are part of each CDR3. Where a row states a size, it is once, few, many or the class of an expanded clone; other rows omit it.

abundance,j_gene,v_gene,CDR3aa
few,TRBJ2-2,TRBV7-2,CASRRGGTGELFF
NA,TRBJ2-1,TRBV7-9,CASIPRMWESLNEQFF
NA,TRBJ2-7,TRBV4-3,CASSQDLGTGPYF
NA,TRBJ2-7,TRBV23-1,CASRRDRGYEQYF
NA,TRBJ2-7,TRBV15,CATSRGGASPYYEQYF
NA,TRBJ2-5,TRBV5-1,CASSLRGQGETQYF
NA,TRBJ2-7,TRBV30,CAWSQRLGLGHYEQYF
NA,TRBJ1-6,TRBV5-1,CASSEQGYNSPLHF
NA,TRBJ2-3,TRBV5-1,CASLGLAADTQYF
NA,TRBJ1-5,TRBV27,CASSLTYSNQPQHF
NA,TRBJ1-1,TRBV11-3,CASSHRQGYTEAFF
once,TRBJ2-7,TRBV7-2,CASSLGGAGTSGYEQYF
NA,TRBJ2-7,TRBV24-1,CATGEQGALSEQYF
NA,TRBJ2-7,TRBV11-3,CASSYRVGTLEQYF
NA,TRBJ2-2,TRBV12-3/TRBV12-4,CATKKSNTGELFF
NA,TRBJ1-5,TRBV6-2/TRBV6-3,CASSYSRLRDAGHQPQHF
NA,TRBJ1-1,TRBV6-6,CASSFDRWTEAFF
NA,TRBJ2-3,TRBV18,CASSPPGTSGGGTSTDTQYF